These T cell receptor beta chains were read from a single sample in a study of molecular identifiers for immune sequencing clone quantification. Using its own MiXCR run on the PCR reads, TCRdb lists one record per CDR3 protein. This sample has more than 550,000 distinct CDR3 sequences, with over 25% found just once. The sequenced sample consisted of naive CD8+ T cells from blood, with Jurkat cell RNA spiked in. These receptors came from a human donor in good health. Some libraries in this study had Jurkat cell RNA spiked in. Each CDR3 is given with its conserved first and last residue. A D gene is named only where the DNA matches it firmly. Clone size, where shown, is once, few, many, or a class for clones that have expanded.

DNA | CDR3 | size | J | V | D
TGCAGTGCTTCAGTACTAGGAGAGCGACCAGATACGCAGTATTTT | CSASVLGERPDTQYF | many | TRBJ2-3 | TRBV20-1 | .
TGTGCCAGCAGCCCATGGACGGGGGGGGATTCACCCCTCCACTTT | CASSPWTGGDSPLHF | few | TRBJ1-6 | TRBV27 | .
TGCGCCAGCAGCCAAGATCGTGGAGGGGACAAATACGAGCAGTACTTC | CASSQDRGGDKYEQYF | few | TRBJ2-7 | TRBV4-3 | .
TGTGCCAGCAGCTTCGTAGGGTTGGGTGAAAAACTGTTTTTT | CASSFVGLGEKLFF | . | TRBJ1-4 | TRBV5-4 | .
TGTGCCAGCAGTGAAGGTTCGGGGGCCTACACAGATACGCAGTATTTT | CASSEGSGAYTDTQYF | few | TRBJ2-3 | TRBV6-1 | .
TGCGCCAGCAGCCAAGATCGGGGGTCACAGCAGTTCTTC | CASSQDRGSQQFF | . | TRBJ2-1 | TRBV4-3 | .
TGTGCCAGCAGCTCTCCGGGACCCATGGGTACGCAGTATTTT | CASSSPGPMGTQYF | many | TRBJ2-3 | TRBV7-9 | .
TGTGCCAGCAGCGGGCGAGCCAGGAATGAGCAGTTCTTC | CASSGRARNEQFF | . | TRBJ2-1 | TRBV13 | .
TGTGCCAGCAGCTTCGGGACTAGCGGGAGGGGGAACACCGGGGAGCTGTTTTTT | CASSFGTSGRGNTGELFF | few | TRBJ2-2 | TRBV13 | TRBD2
TGTGCCAGCAGTTACTTTGGACAGTCATCCACTGAAGCTTTCTTT | CASSYFGQSSTEAFF | . | TRBJ1-1 | TRBV2 | .
TGCAGTGCTACAAGCTGGGAAGCGGGACTGGGTAAAGAGACCCAGTACTTC | CSATSWEAGLGKETQYF | many | TRBJ2-5 | TRBV20-1 | TRBD2
TGCAGTGCTACTCTAGCTTTCTCCTACGAGCAGTACTTC | CSATLAFSYEQYF | . | TRBJ2-7 | TRBV20-1 | .
TGCAGCGTTGTCCTCCGGGGGGCGCAAACCGGGGAGCTGTTTTTT | CSVVLRGAQTGELFF | many | TRBJ2-2 | TRBV29-1 | .
TGCAGCGTTGAAGAGGTAAGGCACAATCAGTCCCAGCATTTT | CSVEEVRHNQSQHF | . | TRBJ1-5 | TRBV29-1 | .
TGTGCCAGCAGCTTAAACAGGGGCGCCTACAATGAGCAGTTCTTC | CASSLNRGAYNEQFF | . | TRBJ2-1 | TRBV7-9 | TRBD1
TGTGCCAGCAGCCCTAGCCTCGGGACCAGGGGTCTCTCCTACGAGCAGTACTTC | CASSPSLGTRGLSYEQYF | many | TRBJ2-7 | TRBV11-2 | .
TGTGCCAGCAGTACTCTACTAGCGGGAGGCAACACCGGGGAGCTGTTTTTT | CASSTLLAGGNTGELFF | many | TRBJ2-2 | TRBV28 | TRBD2
TGTGCCCGCAGTTACTCTGTCAGAACCCTCGGACTTCCCACTGCCGCTTTCTTT | CARSYSVRTLGLPTAAFF | . | TRBJ1-1 | TRBV6-2/TRBV6-3 | .
TGTGCCAGTAGTATGGGACAGCGGTCCACCGGGGAGCTGTTTTTT | CASSMGQRSTGELFF | . | TRBJ2-2 | TRBV19 | TRBD1
TGCGCCAGCAGCCAAGTGGGACTAGACTCCTACGAGCAGTACTTC | CASSQVGLDSYEQYF | many | TRBJ2-7 | TRBV4-1 | TRBD2
TGTGCCAGCAGCTCCCGGTTGGAGAGAAACACCGTATATTTT | CASSSRLERNTVYF | . | TRBJ1-3 | TRBV5-3 | .
TGTGCCAGCAGTACTCCGGGACACCAAACCTACGAGCAGTACTTC | CASSTPGHQTYEQYF | few | TRBJ2-7 | TRBV6-2/TRBV6-3 | .
TGTGCCAGCAGTTTTTTTATCCAACGGGGGGACACCGGGGAGCTGTTTTTT | CASSFFIQRGDTGELFF | few | TRBJ2-2 | TRBV12-3/TRBV12-4 | TRBD2
TGTGCCAGCAATACCCAAACACTAGCGGGAGGAAGCACAGATACGCAGTATTTT | CASNTQTLAGGSTDTQYF | few | TRBJ2-3 | TRBV28 | TRBD2
TGCGCCAGCAGCCAAGGCGGGGTCGGCGAGCAGTACTTC | CASSQGGVGEQYF | many | TRBJ2-7 | TRBV4-3 | .
TGTGCCAGCAGCTCCAGGGTTTTCCCCTACGAGCAGTACTTC | CASSSRVFPYEQYF | few | TRBJ2-7 | TRBV5-6 | .
TGCGCCAGCAGCCAACTTGGGCCCGGGGAGCTGTTTTTT | CASSQLGPGELFF | few | TRBJ2-2 | TRBV4-1 | .
TGCGCCAGCAGCCAAGGGGTTAATGGCAATCAGCCCCAGCATTTT | CASSQGVNGNQPQHF | few | TRBJ1-5 | TRBV4-1 | .
TGTGCCAGCACCCCCGATCATCGCGGGATCAATGAGCAGTTCTTC | CASTPDHRGINEQFF | . | TRBJ2-1 | TRBV11-2 | .
TGTGCCAGCATAGCGGGGGGACACAATGAGCAGTTCTTC | CASIAGGHNEQFF | . | TRBJ2-1 | TRBV27 | TRBD2
TGTGCCAGCAGTCTACATGGCTGGCAGCCCCAGCATTTT | CASSLHGWQPQHF | many | TRBJ1-5 | TRBV7-2 | .
TGTGCCAGCAGGCGGGACCACGAGCAGTACTTC | CASRRDHEQYF | many | TRBJ2-7 | TRBV27 | .
TGTGCCAGCAGTTACGACCAGGCGGGAAACACCTTATATTTT | CASSYDQAGNTLYF | . | TRBJ1-3 | TRBV6-5 | .
TGTGCCAGCAGTCCTCTAGCGGTGTCCTACAATGAGCAGTTCTTC | CASSPLAVSYNEQFF | . | TRBJ2-1 | TRBV6-4 | TRBD2
TGTGCCAGCAGTTTTCCGCGGGACATTGGCAATCAGCCCCAGCATTTT | CASSFPRDIGNQPQHF | many | TRBJ1-5 | TRBV12-3/TRBV12-4 | .
TGTGCCAGCAGTGACGGGGCTGAGCAGTTCTTC | CASSDGAEQFF | . | TRBJ2-1 | TRBV2 | .
TGTGCCAGCAGCAAAGGTTGGGCCGGCACGTCCAGGGAGACCCAGTACTTC | CASSKGWAGTSRETQYF | . | TRBJ2-5 | TRBV21-1 | .
TGCAGCGTTGAAAGGGGGGACGCTTACACCGGGGAGCTGTTTTTT | CSVERGDAYTGELFF | many | TRBJ2-2 | TRBV29-1 | .
TGCGCCAGCAGCGGGATCGACACCAGCTCCTACAATGAGCAGTTCTTC | CASSGIDTSSYNEQFF | many | TRBJ2-1 | TRBV5-1 | .
TGTGCCAGCAGCCAAGATGGGAGTAGCGGGAATTACGAGCAGTACTTC | CASSQDGSSGNYEQYF | . | TRBJ2-7 | TRBV4-2 | TRBD2
TGTGCCAGCAGCCCTAAGCGTCTCCGGGGAAACATTCAGTACTTC | CASSPKRLRGNIQYF | . | TRBJ2-4 | TRBV7-9 | .
TGTGCCAGCAGTTTATATTCGCTGGGGGGGTTGGGAACAGATACGCAGTATTTT | CASSLYSLGGLGTDTQYF | . | TRBJ2-3 | TRBV27 | TRBD2
TGTGCCAGCAGCTCCCTGGGGGCGTTGGATGAAAAACTGTTTTTT | CASSSLGALDEKLFF | many | TRBJ1-4 | TRBV7-9 | .
TGTGCCAGCAGCCGCGGGACATCCGAGCAGTACTTC | CASSRGTSEQYF | many | TRBJ2-7 | TRBV5-5 | .
TGTGCCAGTAGTACCTCAGGCGGTCCTGGAAACACCATATATTTT | CASSTSGGPGNTIYF | many | TRBJ1-3 | TRBV19 | .
TGTGCCTGGAGTGTGGGCCTCGACTACGAGCAGTACTTC | CAWSVGLDYEQYF | many | TRBJ2-7 | TRBV30 | .
. | CASSLAVLGGSYNEQFF | . | TRBJ2-1 | TRBV11-2 | .
TGCAGCGTTATGGTTGACAATGAGCAGTTCTTC | CSVMVDNEQFF | . | TRBJ2-1 | TRBV29-1 | .
TGTGCCAGCAGAGGACTCAACTCTGGAAACACCATATATTTT | CASRGLNSGNTIYF | . | TRBJ1-3 | TRBV27 | .
TGCGCCAGCAGCGAAGTATTTACGGGGGAAACTGAAGCTTTCTTT | CASSEVFTGETEAFF | few | TRBJ1-1 | TRBV4-3 | .
TGTGCCAGCACCCTCGAACACGGGGAGCAGTTCTTC | CASTLEHGEQFF | . | TRBJ2-1 | TRBV12-3/TRBV12-4 | .
TGCGCCAGCAGCCAAGATTCCTGGGCTAGCGGGGGCGGGAACACCGGGGAGCTGTTTTTT | CASSQDSWASGGGNTGELFF | few | TRBJ2-2 | TRBV4-3 | TRBD2
TGTGCCACCGAGCGGGGGGGGAGCTCCTACAATGAGCAGTTCTTC | CATERGGSSYNEQFF | . | TRBJ2-1 | TRBV19 | TRBD2
TGTGCCAGCAGTCCTTACAGGGATGGCACCGGGGAGCTGTTTTTT | CASSPYRDGTGELFF | few | TRBJ2-2 | TRBV6-1 | .
TGCAGTGCTAGCGATGTTGACAGGGGCCCATACGAGCAGTACTTC | CSASDVDRGPYEQYF | . | TRBJ2-7 | TRBV20-1 | TRBD1
TGTGCCAGCAGCTTGGGACTAGCTCCGGGCAATGAGCAGTTCTTC | CASSLGLAPGNEQFF | . | TRBJ2-1 | TRBV5-6 | TRBD2
TGTGCCGGCAGCTCGGGACAGACCAATCAGCCCCAGCATTTT | CAGSSGQTNQPQHF | few | TRBJ1-5 | TRBV7-9 | TRBD1
TGCGCCAGCGGCCAAGATCTCCAATCCTCCTACGAGCAGTACTTC | CASGQDLQSSYEQYF | . | TRBJ2-7 | TRBV4-3 | .
TGTGCCAGCAGTGTAGGGGGCGGTGGGGCCAACGTCCTGACTTTC | CASSVGGGGANVLTF | few | TRBJ2-6 | TRBV27 | TRBD1